The clone carrying this TCR beta chain was counted a few times. As yet, its antigen is unknown. This record comes from a study of T-cell memory formation after mild COVID-19. About the research overall: TCR clusters were mostly confined to one donor each.

Germline V gene sequence: CDR1 MGHRA, CDR2 YSYEKL. The V and J ends lost 2 bases and 6 bases, in that order; junction bases with no gene match: 12. CDR3 length: 16 amino acids. Amplification by 5'RACE using constant-segment primers produced TCR alpha and TCR beta cDNA libraries that carried sample barcodes and UMIs. From the 5' RACE reads, TCRdb called clonotypes with MiXCR, one entry per CDR3 protein. In the table there are around 390,000 distinct CDR3 sequences, 16% of which are singletons. Study results and limitations: CD4+ contracting clones lay mainly in CM and EM, CD8+ ones in EMRA. Clones shrinking from day 15 to 85 showed even CD4/CD8 mixes; later expanders tilted CD4+.

The V gene is TRBV4-1, the J gene TRBJ1-1, with 7 bases that match TRBD1. The sample consisted of PBMCs or a T cell subset sorted from them (not recorded which). The receptor was derived from a man aged 18 to 29 who had mild COVID-19 (a few samples of this study predate the infection). Cell type and time point are not known. The CDR3 reads CASSQSALRQGAEAFF. CDR3 coding DNA: TGCGCCAGCAGCCAATCCGCCCTCAGACAGGGCGCTGAAGCTTTCTTT.